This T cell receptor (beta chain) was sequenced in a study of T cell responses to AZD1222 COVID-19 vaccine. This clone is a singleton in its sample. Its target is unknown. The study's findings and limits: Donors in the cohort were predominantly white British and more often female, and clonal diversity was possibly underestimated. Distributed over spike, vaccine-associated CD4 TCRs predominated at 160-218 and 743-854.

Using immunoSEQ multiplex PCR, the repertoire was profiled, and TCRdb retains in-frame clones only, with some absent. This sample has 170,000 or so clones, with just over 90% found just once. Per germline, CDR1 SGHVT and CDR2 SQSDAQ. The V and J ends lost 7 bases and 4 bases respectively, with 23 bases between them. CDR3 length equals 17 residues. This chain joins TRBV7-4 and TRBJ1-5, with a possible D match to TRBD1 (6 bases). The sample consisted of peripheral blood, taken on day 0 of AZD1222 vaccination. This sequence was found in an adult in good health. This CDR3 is CASTPFASWTVNQPQHF. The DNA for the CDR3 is TGTGCCAGCACCCCGTTTGCATCATGGACAGTTAATCAGCCCCAGCATTTT.